This T cell receptor (beta chain) was sequenced in a study of blood T cell repertoires in COVID-19. Study overall: From the United States, Italy and Spain came samples of acute and convalescent COVID-19. PBMCs, B-cell-depleted T cells, or T cells were the source of the cDNA or gDNA that made up the material.

Followed longitudinally, the Seattle patients had been enrolled during active infection. In the source study's methods: Scientists estimated how many nucleated cells there were by amplifying reference gene primers. Some clones are missing from TCRdb's copy, which holds only in-frame ones; the method was immunoSEQ multiplex PCR. V and J calls and clone size are those listed in that table; D and trimming were worked out from the DNA. Here the sample spans around 280,000 clones, 89% being singletons. Per the germline V gene, CDR1 is SNHLY and CDR2 is FYNNEI. This CDR3 spans 11 amino acids. Comments on this clone: Germline and junction disagree at one end, which may indicate a read error.

The sequence came from a woman younger than 45 with COVID-19, enrolled during active disease. Sample: peripheral blood. The rearrangement uses TRBV2 and TRBJ1-5; D gene uncertain. The CDR3 region is CASGDIQPQHF. For the CDR3, the DNA is TGTGCCAGCGGTGACATCCAGCCCCAGCATTTT.